This passage covers 17 T cell receptor beta chains from one sample sequenced in a study of cytomegalovirus exposure and HLA in healthy donors. The PCR was carried out with 60 Vbeta primers and 13 Jbeta primers. Libraries were prepared by immunoSEQ multiplex PCR; TCRdb keeps only in-frame clonotypes and omits some of them. The sample consists of around 150,000 clones, 65% to 70% of them appearing once. Material for sequencing was PBMCs. All receptors come from a man younger than 45 in good health and CMV-seropositive.

The gene calls are TRBV5-1 and TRBJ1-4; D call uncertain. Trimming took 1 base from V and 0 from J, leaving 4 bases between them. Germline V gives CDR1 SGHRS, CDR2 YFSETQ. The CDR3 extends over 14 amino acids. In nucleotides, the CDR3 is TGCGCCAGCAGCTTGTCCGCAACTAATGAAAAACTGTTTTTT. Protein sequence: CASSLSATNEKLFF.

CDR3 loop: CAWSFSGSWYSYEQYF. The CDR3 DNA reads TGTGCCTGGAGTTTTAGCGGGAGTTGGTATAGCTACGAGCAGTACTTC. The chain carries TRBV30 and TRBJ2-7; 9 positions match TRBD2. The CDR3 covers 16 residues. The J segment lost 3 bases and the V segment lost 2 bases, leaving 11 bases of the junction unmatched. Looked up from germline, CDR1 is GTSNPN and CDR2 is SVGIG (reference sequence).

This sequence joins TRBV6-5 and TRBJ2-2; D may be TRBD1 (5 bases). The CDR3 runs 13 residues. V lost 6 bases, J lost 7 bases, and 12 bases lay in between. Germline lookup yields CDR1 MNHEY and CDR2 SVGAGI. CDR3 amino acids: CASRLQARGELFF. CDR3 DNA sequence: TGTGCCAGCAGGTTACAGGCTCGCGGGGAGCTGTTTTTT.

The chain employs TRBV28 and TRBJ2-3; D gene unclear. The length of the CDR3 is 11 residues. Per the germline V gene, CDR1 is MDHEN and CDR2 is SYDVKM. Trimming left V 5 bases short and J 4 bases short, with 4 bases between. In DNA, the CDR3 is TGTGCCAGCAGTCCAGCAGATACGCAGTATTTT. Its protein is CASSPADTQYF.

The chain joins TRBV11-2 to TRBJ2-7; D is unresolved. Germline V lookup: CDR1 SGHAT, CDR2 FQNNGV. The V end lost 0 bases, the J end lost 1 base, and 13 bases lay between the germline ends. The CDR3 runs 16 residues. The CDR3 nucleotides read TGTGCCAGCAGCTTAGAGGGCAGGTGGTTGTCCTACGAGCAGTACTTC. Protein sequence: CASSLEGRWLSYEQYF. The full variable domain, its missing parts supplied by reference TRBV11-2 and TRBJ2-7, is EAGVAQSPRYKIIEKRQSVAFWCNPISGHATLYWYQQILGQGPKLLIQFQNNGVVDDSQLPKDRFSAERLKGVDSTLKIQPAKLEDSAVYLCASSLEGRWLSYEQYFGPGTRLTVT.

The sample holds a few counts of this clone. A read error may account for a junction end that differs from germline. The chain links TRBV7-9 to TRBJ2-2; weak D call: TRBD2 (5 bases). The CDR3 totals 15 residues. From germline, CDR1 is SEHNR and CDR2 FQNEAQ (reference sequence). CDR3 residues: CSSSLAQSLRGELFF. CDR3 nucleotides: TGTTCCAGCAGCTTAGCGCAATCATTGCGGGGGGAGCTGTTTTTT.

The chain combines TRBV4-1 with TRBJ2-7; possibly TRBD1 for D (6 bases). The CDR3 is 16 amino acids. The V and J ends lost 3 bases and 4 bases respectively, with 19 bases between them. CDR1 is MGHRA and CDR2 is YSYEKL in the germline V gene. The CDR3 nucleotides read TGCGCCAGCAGCCAGGCCGGACAGAACCCAGATTACGAGCAGTACTTC. Amino acid sequence: CASSQAGQNPDYEQYF.

This clone was picked up a small number of times. The chain links TRBV27 to TRBJ1-2; TRBD1 matches 8 bases. The CDR3 is made up of 14 amino acids. J was trimmed by 5 bases and V by 8 bases; bases with no gene match: 10. CDR1 and CDR2 (germline): MNHEY, SMNVEV (reference sequence). The CDR3 protein is CASAEIGTGYGYTF. The CDR3 nucleotides read TGTGCCAGCGCCGAAATCGGGACAGGATATGGCTACACCTTC.

The chain has TRBV5-1 and TRBJ2-5; 7 bases are a match to TRBD1. V was pared by 1 base and J by 3 bases, with 9 bases of the junction left unmatched. This CDR3 has 16 amino acids. Per the germline V gene, CDR1 is SGHRS and CDR2 is YFSETQ. The CDR3 here is CASSLTGTAREETQYF. The CDR3 coding sequence is TGCGCCAGCAGCTTGACCGGGACAGCGCGAGAAGAGACCCAGTACTTC.

This clone was observed a few times. This sequence joins TRBV20-1 and TRBJ2-7; D gene uncertain. Germline V lookup: CDR1 DFQATT, CDR2 SNEGSKA (reference sequence). The length of the CDR3 is 11 residues. Trimming shortened V by 4 bases and J by 7 bases, and 11 bases separated the two germline ends. For the CDR3, the DNA is TGCAGTGCTACCGCGGAACTGGAGCAGTACTTC. Amino acid sequence: CSATAELEQYF.

The CDR3 DNA reads as TGTGCCAGCAGTACCGGGGTAAAAGATACGCAGTATTTT. Protein sequence: CASSTGVKDTQYF. The rearrangement joins TRBV27 to TRBJ2-3; the D gene is possibly TRBD2 (5 bases). This CDR3 has 13 residues. Germline CDR1 and CDR2: MNHEY and SMNVEV (reference sequence). V shed 5 bases and J shed 5 bases, with 11 bases lying between them.

CDR3 sequence: CASTTGSMNTEAFF. The CDR3 region has the DNA TGTGCCAGCACCACCGGGAGCATGAACACTGAAGCTTTCTTT. The V gene is TRBV11-2, the J gene TRBJ1-1, with D unclear. V lost 7 bases to trimming and J lost 0 bases, with 12 bases between them. The CDR3 has 14 residues. From germline, CDR1 is SGHAT and CDR2 FQNNGV.

The chain employs TRBV30 and TRBJ2-5; a possible D gene is TRBD2 (5 bases). TRBJ2-7 matches the DNA end more closely, so the J call is doubtful. Per the germline V gene, CDR1 is GTSNPN and CDR2 is SVGIG (reference sequence). The CDR3 sequence is 17 residues long. The CDR3 here is CAWSPIPQLGRSYEQYF. The CDR3 nucleotides read TGTGCCTGGAGCCCCATCCCCCAACTAGGAAGGTCCTACGAGCAGTACTTC.

The chain carries TRBV4-1 and TRBJ2-5; 10 bases are shared with TRBD2. The DNA end favors TRBJ2-7, so the J call may be wrong. The CDR3 is made up of 17 amino acids. Germline V gene lookup returns CDR1 MGHRA and CDR2 YSYEKL. The CDR3 reads CASSQAFSLAGSFEQYF. DNA for the CDR3: TGCGCCAGCAGCCAAGCCTTCTCACTAGCGGGGAGCTTCGAGCAGTACTTC.

The chain is built from TRBV10-1 and TRBJ2-7; 10 bases map to TRBD1. The CDR3 is made up of 14 amino acids. The V gene end was trimmed by 2 bases and the J gene end by 3 bases; junction bases not matched to a gene: 1. Germline V gives CDR1 WNHNN, CDR2 SYGVQD (reference sequence). The CDR3 DNA follows: TGCGCCAGCAGTGAGGGGACAGGGGTCTACGAGCAGTACTTC. Protein product: CASSEGTGVYEQYF.

The chain employs TRBV29-1 and TRBJ1-6, with unresolved D. CDR1 and CDR2 from the germline V gene are SQVTM and ANQGSEA. This CDR3 has 13 residues. V lost 8 bases and J 9 bases, leaving 17 bases between the germline ends. The CDR3 DNA reads TGCAGCACTCAGGAGGGTTTAGGTTCACCCCTCCACTTT. It specifies CSTQEGLGSPLHF.

The rearrangement uses TRBV5-6 and TRBJ1-6; D is possibly TRBD1 (6 bases). This CDR3 is 15 amino acids long. Trimming cost V 0 bases and J 13 bases, with 17 bases left between them. Germline V gives CDR1 SGHDT, CDR2 YYEEEE. As DNA, the CDR3 is TGTGCCAGCAGCTTGGACAGGGCATACCATCCGCCCCTCCACTTT. Its protein product is CASSLDRAYHPPLHF. Full variable domain (rest looked up from reference TRBV5-6 and TRBJ1-6): DAGVTQSPTHLIKTRGQQVTLRCSPKSGHDTVSWYQQALGQGPQFIFQYYEEEERQRGNFPDRFSGHQFPNYSSELNVNALLLGDSALYLCASSLDRAYHPPLHFGNGTRLTVT.